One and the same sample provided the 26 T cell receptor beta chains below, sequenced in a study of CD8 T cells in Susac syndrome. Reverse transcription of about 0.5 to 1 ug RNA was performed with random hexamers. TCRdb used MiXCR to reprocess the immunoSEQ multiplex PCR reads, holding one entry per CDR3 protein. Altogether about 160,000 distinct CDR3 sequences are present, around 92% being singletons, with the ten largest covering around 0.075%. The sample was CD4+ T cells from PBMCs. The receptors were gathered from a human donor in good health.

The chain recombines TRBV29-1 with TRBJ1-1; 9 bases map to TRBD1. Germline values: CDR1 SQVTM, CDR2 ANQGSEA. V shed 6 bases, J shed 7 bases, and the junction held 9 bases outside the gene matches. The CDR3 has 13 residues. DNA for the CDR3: TGCAGCGTCCGGACAGGGGTTCGGAGTGAAGCTTTCTTT. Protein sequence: CSVRTGVRSEAFF.

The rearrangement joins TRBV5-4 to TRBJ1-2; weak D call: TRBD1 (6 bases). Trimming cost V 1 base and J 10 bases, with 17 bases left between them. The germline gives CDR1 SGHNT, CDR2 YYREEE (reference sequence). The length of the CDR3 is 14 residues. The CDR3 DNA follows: TGTGCCAGCAGCTTGTTTACAGGGATCGGCGACTACACCTTC. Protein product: CASSLFTGIGDYTF.

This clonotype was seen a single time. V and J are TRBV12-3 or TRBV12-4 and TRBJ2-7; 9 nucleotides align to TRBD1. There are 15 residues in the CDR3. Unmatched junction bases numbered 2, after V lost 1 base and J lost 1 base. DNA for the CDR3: TGTGCCAGCAGTTTAGGGACAGGGGAGTCCTACGAGCAGTACTTC. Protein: CASSLGTGESYEQYF.

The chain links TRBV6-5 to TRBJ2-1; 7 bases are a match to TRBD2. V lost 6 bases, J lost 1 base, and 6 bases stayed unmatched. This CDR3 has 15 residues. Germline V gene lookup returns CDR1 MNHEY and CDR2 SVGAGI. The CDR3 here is CASSISGKSYNEQFF. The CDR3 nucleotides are TGTGCCAGCAGCATAAGCGGGAAGTCCTACAATGAGCAGTTCTTC.

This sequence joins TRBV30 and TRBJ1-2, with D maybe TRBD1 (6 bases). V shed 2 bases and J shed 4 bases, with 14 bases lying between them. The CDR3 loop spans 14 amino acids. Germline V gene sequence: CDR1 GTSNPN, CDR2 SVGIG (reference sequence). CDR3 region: CAWSRTTGVYGYTF. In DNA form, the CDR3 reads TGTGCCTGGAGTCGTACGACAGGTGTCTATGGCTACACCTTC.

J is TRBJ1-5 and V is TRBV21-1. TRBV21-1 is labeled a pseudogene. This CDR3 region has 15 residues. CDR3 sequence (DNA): TGTGCCAGCAGCCCTCACCGCGGACGGAATGAGCCCCAGCATTTT. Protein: CASSPHRGRNEPQHF.

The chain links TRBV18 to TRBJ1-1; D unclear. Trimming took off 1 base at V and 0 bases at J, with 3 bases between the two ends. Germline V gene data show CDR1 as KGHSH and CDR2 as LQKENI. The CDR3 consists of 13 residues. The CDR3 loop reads CASSPRLNTEAFF. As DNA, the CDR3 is TGTGCCAGCTCACCACGGCTGAACACTGAAGCTTTCTTT.

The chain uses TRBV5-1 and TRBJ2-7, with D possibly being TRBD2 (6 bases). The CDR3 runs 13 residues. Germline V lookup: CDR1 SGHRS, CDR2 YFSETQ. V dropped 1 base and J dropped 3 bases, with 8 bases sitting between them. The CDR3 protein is CASSLRGNYEQYF. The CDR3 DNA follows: TGCGCCAGCAGCTTGCGGGGGAACTACGAGCAGTACTTC.

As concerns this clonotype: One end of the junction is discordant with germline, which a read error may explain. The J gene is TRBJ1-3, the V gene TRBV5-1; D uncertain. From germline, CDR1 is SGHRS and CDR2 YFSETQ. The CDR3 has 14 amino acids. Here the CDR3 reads CASSLEGSENTIYF. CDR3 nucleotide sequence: TGCGCCAGCAGCTTGGAGGGCTCTGAAAACACCATATATTTT.

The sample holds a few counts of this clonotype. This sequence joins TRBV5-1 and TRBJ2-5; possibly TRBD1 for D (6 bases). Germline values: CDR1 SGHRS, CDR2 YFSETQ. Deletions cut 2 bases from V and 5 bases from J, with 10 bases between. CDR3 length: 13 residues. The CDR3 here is CASSFTGSETQYF. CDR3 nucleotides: TGCGCCAGCAGCTTTACAGGGAGTGAGACCCAGTACTTC.

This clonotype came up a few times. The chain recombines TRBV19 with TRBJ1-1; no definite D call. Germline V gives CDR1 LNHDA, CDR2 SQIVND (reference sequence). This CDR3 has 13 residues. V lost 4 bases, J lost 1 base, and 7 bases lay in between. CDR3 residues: CASSSGGNTEAFF. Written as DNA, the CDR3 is TGTGCCAGTAGTAGCGGCGGGAACACTGAAGCTTTCTTT.

The CDR3 DNA follows: TGCAGTGCTAGAGATACACTAGCGGGAGGGTACTACGAGCAGTACTTC. Its protein is CSARDTLAGGYYEQYF. The rearrangement links TRBV20-1 to TRBJ2-7, with 13 bases lining up with TRBD2. The CDR3 contains 16 residues. CDR1 is DFQATT, CDR2 SNEGSKA, per germline (reference sequence). With V trimmed by 0 bases and J by 3 bases, 5 bases remained unmatched.

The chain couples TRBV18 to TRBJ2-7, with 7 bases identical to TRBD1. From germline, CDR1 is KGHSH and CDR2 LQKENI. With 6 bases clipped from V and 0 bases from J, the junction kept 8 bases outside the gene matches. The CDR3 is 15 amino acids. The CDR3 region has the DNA TGTGCCAGCTCCCGACAGGGCGTTCCCTCCTACGAGCAGTACTTC. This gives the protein CASSRQGVPSYEQYF.

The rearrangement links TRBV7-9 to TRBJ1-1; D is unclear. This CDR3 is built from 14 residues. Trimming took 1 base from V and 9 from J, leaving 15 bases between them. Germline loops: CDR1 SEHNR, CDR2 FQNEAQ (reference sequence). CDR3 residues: CASSLVSGVGKAFF. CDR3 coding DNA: TGTGCCAGCAGCTTAGTGTCGGGAGTCGGAAAAGCTTTCTTT.

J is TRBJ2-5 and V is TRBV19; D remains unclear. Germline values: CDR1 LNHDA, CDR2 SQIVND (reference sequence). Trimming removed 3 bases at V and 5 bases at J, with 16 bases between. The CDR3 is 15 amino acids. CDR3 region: CASSIPTPPRETQYF. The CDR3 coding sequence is TGTGCCAGTAGTATCCCGACACCCCCGAGGGAGACCCAGTACTTC.

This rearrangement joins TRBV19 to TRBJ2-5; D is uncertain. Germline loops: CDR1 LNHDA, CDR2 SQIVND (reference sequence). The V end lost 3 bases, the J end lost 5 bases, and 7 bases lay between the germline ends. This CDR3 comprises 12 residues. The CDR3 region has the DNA TGTGCCAGTAGTATGAGAGGCGAGACCCAGTACTTC. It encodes CASSMRGETQYF.

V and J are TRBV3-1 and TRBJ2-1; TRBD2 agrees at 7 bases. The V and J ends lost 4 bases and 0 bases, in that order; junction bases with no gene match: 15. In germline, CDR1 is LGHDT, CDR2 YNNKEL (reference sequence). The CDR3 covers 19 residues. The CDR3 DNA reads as TGTGCCAGCAGCCCCCTTAGGGCGGGGGATTTTAGCTCCTACAATGAGCAGTTCTTC. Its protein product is CASSPLRAGDFSSYNEQFF.

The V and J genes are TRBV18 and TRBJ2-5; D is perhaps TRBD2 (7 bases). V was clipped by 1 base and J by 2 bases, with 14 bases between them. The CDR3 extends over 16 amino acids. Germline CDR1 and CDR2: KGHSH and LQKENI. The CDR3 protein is CASSPLAGASQETQYF. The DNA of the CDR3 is TGTGCCAGCTCACCACTGGCGGGGGCAAGTCAAGAGACCCAGTACTTC.

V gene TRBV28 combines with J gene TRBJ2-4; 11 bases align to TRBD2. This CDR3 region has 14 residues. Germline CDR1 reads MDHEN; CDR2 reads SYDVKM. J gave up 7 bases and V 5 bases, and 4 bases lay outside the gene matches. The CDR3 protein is CASSGSGGANIQYF. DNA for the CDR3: TGTGCCAGCAGTGGTAGCGGGGGGGCGAACATTCAGTACTTC.

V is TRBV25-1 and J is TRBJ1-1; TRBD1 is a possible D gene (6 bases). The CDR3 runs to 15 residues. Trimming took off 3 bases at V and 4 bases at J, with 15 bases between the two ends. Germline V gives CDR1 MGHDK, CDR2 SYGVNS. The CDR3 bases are TGTGCCAGCAGTGATACCCGGCAGGGGATCACTGAAGCTTTCTTT. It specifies CASSDTRQGITEAFF.

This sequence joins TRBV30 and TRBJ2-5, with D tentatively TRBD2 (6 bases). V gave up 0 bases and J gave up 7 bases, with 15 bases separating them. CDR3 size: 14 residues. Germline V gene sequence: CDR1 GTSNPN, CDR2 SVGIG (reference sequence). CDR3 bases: TGTGCCTGGAGTGTACGGGGGACCCTAGGGACCCAGTACTTC. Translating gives CAWSVRGTLGTQYF.

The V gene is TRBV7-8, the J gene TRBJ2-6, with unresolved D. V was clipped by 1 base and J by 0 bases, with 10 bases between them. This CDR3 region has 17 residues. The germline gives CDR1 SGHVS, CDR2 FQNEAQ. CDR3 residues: CASSLVRVYSGANVLTF. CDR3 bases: TGTGCCAGCAGCTTAGTAAGGGTTTACTCTGGGGCCAACGTCCTGACTTTC.

The CDR3 nucleotides read TGTGCCAGCAGCCCGGGGGTCGGACTAAAGAATGAGCAGTTCTTC. This encodes CASSPGVGLKNEQFF. This sequence joins TRBV5-4 and TRBJ2-1; a possible D gene is TRBD2 (6 bases). V shed 4 bases and J shed 7 bases, with 18 bases lying between them. The CDR3 length is 15 residues. Germline V gene lookup returns CDR1 SGHNT and CDR2 YYREEE (reference sequence).

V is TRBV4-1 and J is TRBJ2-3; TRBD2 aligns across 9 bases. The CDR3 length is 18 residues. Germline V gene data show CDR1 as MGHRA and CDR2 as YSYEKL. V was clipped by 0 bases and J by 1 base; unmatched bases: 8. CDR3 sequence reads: CASSQDRTERGGTDTQYF. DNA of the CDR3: TGCGCCAGCAGCCAAGATCGTACGGAGCGGGGGGGCACAGATACGCAGTATTTT.

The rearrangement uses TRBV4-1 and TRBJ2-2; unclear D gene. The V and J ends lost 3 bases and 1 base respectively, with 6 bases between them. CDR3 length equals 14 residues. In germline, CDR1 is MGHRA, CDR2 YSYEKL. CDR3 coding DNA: TGCGCCAGCAGCCACTCCCTGAACACCGGGGAGCTGTTTTTT. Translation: CASSHSLNTGELFF.

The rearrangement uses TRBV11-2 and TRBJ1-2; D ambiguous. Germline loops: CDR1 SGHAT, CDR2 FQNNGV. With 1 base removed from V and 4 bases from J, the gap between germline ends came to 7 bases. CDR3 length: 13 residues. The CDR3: CASSLGPGYGYTF. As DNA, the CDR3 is TGTGCCAGCAGCTTAGGCCCGGGCTATGGCTACACCTTC.